The 21 T cell receptor beta chains below come from one sample, sequenced in a study of T cell responses to AZD1222 COVID-19 vaccine. Libraries were prepared by immunoSEQ multiplex PCR; TCRdb keeps only in-frame clonotypes and omits some of them. The sample records about 150,000 clones, around nine tenths being singletons. This sample comprised peripheral blood, obtained on day 0 of AZD1222 vaccination. The receptors derive from an adult in good health.

This clone occurred once. V is TRBV9 and J is TRBJ2-1, with TRBD2 identical over 8 bases. The CDR3 has 16 amino acids. Germline V gives CDR1 SGDLS, CDR2 YYNGEE. V lost 3 bases and J lost 6; bases outside the gene matches: 11. This CDR3 is CASSAIAGRGGNEQFF. The CDR3 nucleotides read TGTGCCAGCAGCGCTATAGCGGGAAGAGGGGGCAATGAGCAGTTCTTC. Together with reference TRBV9 and TRBJ2-1, the CDR3 gives the full variable domain: DSGVTQTPKHLITATGQRVTLRCSPRSGDLSVYWYQQSLDQGLQFLIQYYNGEERAKGNILERFSAQQFPDLHSELNLSSLELGDSALYFCASSAIAGRGGNEQFFGPGTRLTVL.

CDR3 protein: CASSLSPLTGSNYGYTF. In nucleotides, the CDR3 is TGTGCCAGCAGTTTATCCCCGTTGACAGGCTCTAACTATGGCTACACCTTC. The chain has TRBV27 and TRBJ1-2; possible D gene TRBD1, 6 bases. The CDR3 runs 17 residues. Germline V gene sequence: CDR1 MNHEY, CDR2 SMNVEV (reference sequence). V was shortened by 0 bases and J by 0 bases, with 14 bases between the two germline ends.

The rearrangement links TRBV13 to TRBJ2-7; 7 bases line up with TRBD2. The CDR3 contains 14 residues. J lost 1 base, V lost 3 bases, and 3 bases had no gene match. Germline V lookup: CDR1 PRHDT, CDR2 FYEKMQ (reference sequence). CDR3: CASSLGGISYEQYF. Written as DNA, the CDR3 is TGTGCCAGCAGCTTGGGAGGGATTTCCTACGAGCAGTACTTC.

The chain employs TRBV5-1 and TRBJ2-7; the match to TRBD2 covers 15 bases. CDR3 size: 17 residues. Germline CDR1 and CDR2: SGHRS and YFSETQ. The V and J ends lost 3 bases and 5 bases, in that order; junction bases with no gene match: 9. CDR3 coding DNA: TGCGCCAGCAGCTCGGGACTAGCGGGAGGAAAGGGGAACGAGCAGTACTTC. Translation gives CASSSGLAGGKGNEQYF.

The chain joins TRBV4-3 to TRBJ1-6, with TRBD1 as a possible D gene (6 bases). Germline CDR1 LGHNA, CDR2 YSLEER. The CDR3 spans 18 residues. V shed 2 bases and J shed 0 bases, with 14 bases lying between them. The chain's CDR3 is CASSQKVDSRSYNSPLHF. The CDR3 DNA reads TGCGCCAGCAGCCAAAAAGTGGACAGCCGCTCCTATAATTCACCCCTCCACTTT.

V gene TRBV10-1 combines with J gene TRBJ2-5; TRBD2 might be the D (7 bases). V was trimmed by 2 bases and J by 6 bases, leaving 19 bases between them. CDR1 and CDR2 (germline): WNHNN, SYGVQD (reference sequence). The length of the CDR3 is 16 residues. CDR3 in amino acids: CASSELRGAVQQTQYF. Here the CDR3 DNA reads TGCGCCAGCAGTGAGCTCCGGGGGGCCGTACAACAGACCCAGTACTTC.

CDR3 loop: CASSMGGAAYGYTF. In DNA, the CDR3 is TGTGCCAGTAGTATGGGGGGCGCGGCCTATGGCTACACCTTC. The chain recombines TRBV19 with TRBJ1-2; the D gene is possibly TRBD1 (6 bases). Germline CDR1 and CDR2: LNHDA and SQIVND (reference sequence). The CDR3 loop spans 14 amino acids. The ends were cut back, 3 bases at V and 4 bases at J, with 12 bases in the middle.

V is TRBV28 and J is TRBJ1-2, with TRBD1 identical over 10 bases. Per germline, CDR1 MDHEN and CDR2 SYDVKM. Germline trimming cut 11 bases from V and 8 bases from J; bases unmatched to any gene: 8. CDR3 length equals 12 residues. CDR3: CAVRQGALGYTF. CDR3 sequence (DNA): TGTGCCGTCCGACAGGGGGCCTTGGGCTACACCTTC.

The genes are TRBV24-1 and TRBJ2-7, with a possible D match to TRBD2 (7 bases). This CDR3 is built from 12 residues. The V end lost 9 bases, the J end lost 3 bases, and 11 bases lay between the germline ends. Germline V lookup: CDR1 KGHDR, CDR2 SFDVKD. The CDR3 bases are TGTGCCACCGGGGGAGGGGGCTACGAGCAGTACTTC. Protein product: CATGGGGYEQYF.

This chain uses TRBV3-1 (or the pseudogene TRBV3-2) with TRBJ1-5, with D possibly matching TRBD1 (6 bases). Trimming removed 1 base from V and 2 bases from J, with 12 bases in between. CDR1 and CDR2 from the germline V gene are LGHDT and YNNKEL (reference sequence). The CDR3 has 16 residues. Here the CDR3 reads CASSQGRTARNQPQHF. The CDR3 region has the DNA TGTGCCAGCAGCCAAGGCAGGACAGCCCGCAATCAGCCCCAGCATTTT.

The chain is built from TRBV15 and TRBJ2-7; 9 nucleotides line up with TRBD1. V was pared by 0 bases and J by 3 bases, with 12 bases of the junction left unmatched. This CDR3 contains 18 residues. Germline V gene data show CDR1 as LNHNV and CDR2 as YYDKDF (reference sequence). CDR3 nucleotides: TGTGCCACCAGCAGAGATTTCGCTGTACAGGGGGCTTACTACGAGCAGTACTTC. Protein sequence: CATSRDFAVQGAYYEQYF.

V is TRBV5-1 and J is TRBJ2-7; D remains unclear. V lost 3 bases and J 3 bases, leaving 10 bases between the germline ends. Germline assignment: CDR1 SGHRS and CDR2 YFSETQ. The CDR3 totals 13 residues. The DNA for the CDR3 is TGCGCCAGCAGCTCTTCGTTCGGCTACGAGCAGTACTTC. This gives the protein CASSSSFGYEQYF. The entire variable domain, with the rest obtained from reference TRBV5-1 and TRBJ2-7, is as follows: KAGVTQTPRYLIKTRGQQVTLSCSPISGHRSVSWYQQTPGQGLQFLFEYFSETQRNKGNFPGRFSGRQFSNSRSEMNVSTLELGDSALYLCASSSSFGYEQYFGPGTRLTVT.

The table lists this clone with a few counts. This chain connects TRBV2 to TRBJ2-1, with D possibly being TRBD1 (6 bases). The CDR3 extends over 15 amino acids. Trimming took 6 bases from V and 5 from J, leaving 17 bases between them. Looked up from germline, CDR1 is SNHLY and CDR2 is FYNNEI. The CDR3 loop reads CASSTRGRTNNEQFF. The CDR3 bases are TGTGCCAGCAGCACCAGGGGACGTACAAACAATGAGCAGTTCTTC.

The chain recombines TRBV7-3 with TRBJ2-3; D ambiguous. The germline gives CDR1 SGHTA, CDR2 FQGTGA. The CDR3 runs to 15 residues. The V end lost 5 bases, the J end lost 2 bases, and 14 bases lay between the germline ends. For the CDR3, the DNA is TGTGCCAGCAGCCCGACCCCTGGTGACACAGATACGCAGTATTTT. Translating gives CASSPTPGDTDTQYF.

The chain is built from TRBV6-2 or TRBV6-3 and TRBJ1-6, with D maybe TRBD1 (6 bases). The V gene lost 6 bases and the J gene lost 0 bases, with 12 bases spanning the gap. This CDR3 contains 16 residues. Germline-derived CDR1 and CDR2 are MNHEY and SVGEGT. This CDR3 reads CASSGDKSSYNSPLHF. DNA of the CDR3: TGTGCCAGCAGCGGGGACAAGAGCTCCTATAATTCACCCCTCCACTTT.

This clone has a handful of counts. The rearrangement links TRBV25-1 to TRBJ2-1; D is ambiguous. This CDR3 comprises 12 residues. CDR1 and CDR2 from the germline V gene are MGHDK and SYGVNS. V was trimmed by 1 base and J by 6 bases, leaving 4 bases between them. The DNA of the CDR3 is TGTGCCAGCAGTGAATGGGCCAATGAGCAGTTCTTC. This gives the protein CASSEWANEQFF.

This rearrangement joins TRBV9 to TRBJ1-6; D is possibly TRBD1 (5 bases). CDR1 SGDLS and CDR2 YYNGEE come from the germline V gene. V was clipped by 0 bases and J by 6 bases, with 10 bases between them. The CDR3 sequence is 15 residues long. CDR3 in amino acids: CASSVGGVVNSPLHF. The CDR3 DNA is TGTGCCAGCAGCGTAGGGGGGGTAGTTAATTCACCCCTCCACTTT.

V usage is TRBV5-6 and J usage is TRBJ1-1; unclear D gene. Germline V gene data show CDR1 as SGHDT and CDR2 as YYEEEE. CDR3 length: 14 amino acids. Trimming cost V 1 base and J 1 base, with 8 bases left between them. The CDR3 nucleotides read TGTGCCAGCAGCTTGCCCCTCGGGAACACTGAAGCTTTCTTT. Amino acids: CASSLPLGNTEAFF. The variable domain in full, with the rest retrieved from reference TRBV5-6 and TRBJ1-1, is DAGVTQSPTHLIKTRGQQVTLRCSPKSGHDTVSWYQQALGQGPQFIFQYYEEEERQRGNFPDRFSGHQFPNYSSELNVNALLLGDSALYLCASSLPLGNTEAFFGQGTRLTVV.

CDR3 sequence (DNA): TGTGCCAGCAGCTTAATAGGAGGCAAGACCAGCGGCTACACCTTC. It yields the protein CASSLIGGKTSGYTF. The chain combines TRBV7-8 with TRBJ1-2; D unresolved. CDR1 SGHVS and CDR2 FQNEAQ come from the germline V gene. Trimming left V 2 bases short and J 8 bases short, with 18 bases between. The CDR3 runs to 15 residues.

The chain joins TRBV10-3 to TRBJ2-5; D is ambiguous. V shed 4 bases and J shed 5 bases, with 8 bases lying between them. The CDR3 totals 12 residues. CDR1 and CDR2 (germline): ENHRY, SYGVKD. This CDR3 is CAISAFQETQYF. The CDR3 nucleotides read TGTGCCATCAGTGCATTCCAGGAGACCCAGTACTTC.

The chain has TRBV14 and TRBJ1-1; D unclear. The germline V gene encodes CDR1 SGHDN and CDR2 FVKESK. There are 12 residues in the CDR3. Trimming pared 0 bases from V and 8 bases from J, leaving 7 bases between. The CDR3 coding sequence is TGTGCCAGCAGCCAAGAAGTAGAAGAAGCTTTCTTT. It yields the protein CASSQEVEEAFF.